These 18 T cell receptor beta chains originate from one sample sequenced in a study of blood T cells in healthy people across ages. The use of a sample-barcoded 5' primer and a J-beta primer mix characterized a second PCR of 7 to 11 cycles. TCRdb passed the 5' RACE reads through MiXCR, listing each CDR3 protein once. This table holds 700,000 to 850,000 distinct CDR3 sequences, about 37% found once. Source material: blood. These receptors all come from a man younger than 35 in good health.

The chain is built from TRBV7-2 and TRBJ2-7; 15 bases line up with TRBD2. This CDR3 spans 16 amino acids. CDR1 and CDR2 from the germline V gene are SGHTA and FQGNSA. After removal of 4 bases from V and 3 bases from J, the junction contained 4 bases not matched to a gene. This CDR3 is CASSSGLAGGRYEQYF. CDR3 DNA: TGTGCCAGCAGCTCGGGACTAGCGGGGGGCCGCTACGAGCAGTACTTC.

This clonotype was observed a few times. J is TRBJ2-1 and V is TRBV25-1, with TRBD2 matching 12 bases. Germline V CDR1 and CDR2: MGHDK, SYGVNS. J lost 5 bases, V lost 2 bases, and 1 base had no gene match. This CDR3 contains 15 residues. CDR3 DNA sequence: TGTGCCAGCAGTGAACGACTAGCGGGGGACAATGAGCAGTTCTTC. This codes for CASSERLAGDNEQFF.

This clonotype was counted a few times. The chain recombines TRBV2 with TRBJ2-4, with 15 bases matching TRBD2. The J call may be in error: the DNA end matches TRBJ2-5 better. Germline V gene lookup returns CDR1 SNHLY and CDR2 FYNNEI. This CDR3 has 17 amino acids. The CDR3 bases are TGTGCCAGCGCCGGGACTAGCGGGGGGACGTTGGAAGAGACCCAGTACTTC. It yields the protein CASAGTSGGTLEETQYF.

This clonotype was counted between two and nine times. The chain joins TRBV20-1 to TRBJ2-7; 7 bases line up with TRBD2. The DNA end lines up better with TRBJ2-5; the J call may be wrong. The CDR3 totals 12 residues. Germline lookup yields CDR1 DFQATT and CDR2 SNEGSKA (reference sequence). CDR3 loop: CSASGGIGTQYF. DNA for the CDR3: TGCAGTGCTAGCGGGGGGATTGGGACCCAGTACTTC.

In this sample, this clonotype turned up a few times. V usage is TRBV2 and J usage is TRBJ2-7; 8 bases match TRBD1. This CDR3 is built from 15 residues. CDR1 SNHLY and CDR2 FYNNEI come from the germline V gene. V trimming: 10 bases; J trimming: 7 bases; junction bases outside the gene matches: 18. This CDR3 reads CATKDIRTGNNEQYF. DNA of the CDR3: TGTGCCACCAAAGATATCAGGACAGGGAACAATGAGCAGTACTTC.

The CDR3 sequence is CASSYASLAGQETQYF. The CDR3 nucleotides read TGTGCCAGCAGTTACGCGTCGCTAGCGGGGCAAGAGACCCAGTACTTC. The chain joins TRBV6-6 to TRBJ2-5, with 9 bases that match TRBD2. CDR1 and CDR2 (germline): MNHNY, SVGAGI (reference sequence). Trimming cost V 2 bases and J 2 bases; bases outside gene matches: 6. This CDR3 is built from 16 residues.

Notes on this clonotype: This may come from a read error, since a much larger clone is one base off. The chain combines TRBV12-3 or TRBV12-4 with TRBJ2-5; D unresolved. Near its end, the DNA agrees better with TRBJ2-7, so the J call may be wrong. This CDR3 has 13 residues. The CDR3 region has the DNA TGTGCCGGCAGGAACGGGCAGCTTAACGAGCAGTACTTC. The encoded protein is CAGRNGQLNEQYF.

V usage is TRBV29-1 and J usage is TRBJ1-2; tentative D call: TRBD1 (5 bases). Germline V gene data show CDR1 as SQVTM and CDR2 as ANQGSEA. The CDR3 has 13 amino acids. V lost 7 bases and J 5 bases, leaving 17 bases between the germline ends. CDR3 protein: CSARDPSGYGYTF. CDR3 nucleotide sequence: TGCAGCGCAAGGGACCCATCCGGATATGGCTACACCTTC.

This clonotype appeared many times. The chain carries TRBV5-1 and TRBJ2-5, with 7 bases identical to TRBD1. The V gene end was trimmed by 4 bases and the J gene end by 5 bases; junction bases not matched to a gene: 5. The V gene's germline CDR1 is SGHRS and CDR2 YFSETQ. The CDR3 spans 13 residues. The CDR3 spells CASSLTGAETQYF. The CDR3, as DNA: TGCGCCAGCAGCCTTACAGGGGCCGAGACCCAGTACTTC.

The rearrangement joins TRBV20-1 to TRBJ2-5; D ambiguous. Germline-derived CDR1 and CDR2 are DFQATT and SNEGSKA (reference sequence). Trimming shortened V by 3 bases and J by 7 bases, and 18 bases separated the two germline ends. The CDR3 consists of 14 residues. CDR3 DNA sequence: TGCAGTGCTAGCCGGCAGCAGGTGCTTGGGACCCAGTACTTC. Encoded protein: CSASRQQVLGTQYF.

As to this clonotype: Mismatch with germline at one junction end may stem from a read error. The chain couples TRBV6-5 to TRBJ2-4, with D perhaps assigned TRBD1 or TRBD2 (5 bases each). The germline gives CDR1 MNHEY, CDR2 SVGAGI. This CDR3 region has 15 residues. The CDR3 here is CVSSFGAMAKNIQYF. CDR3 coding DNA: TGTGTCAGCAGTTTCGGGGCGATGGCCAAAAACATTCAGTACTTC.

The chain has TRBV6-2 or TRBV6-3 and TRBJ2-7; 8 nucleotides line up with TRBD1. Losses at the gene ends were 3 bases for V and 5 bases for J; bases not matched to a gene: 9. Germline values: CDR1 MNHEY, CDR2 SVGEGT. This CDR3 spans 15 amino acids. The CDR3 spells CASSYAGQGYNEQYF. DNA of the CDR3: TGTGCCAGCAGTTATGCAGGACAGGGATACAACGAGCAGTACTTC.

This clonotype was observed at least ten times. The rearrangement uses TRBV7-2 and TRBJ2-7; D uncertain. With 5 bases removed from V and 1 base from J, the gap between germline ends came to 6 bases. The V gene's germline CDR1 is SGHTA and CDR2 FQGNSA. This CDR3 is built from 12 residues. The CDR3 sequence: CASSHGSYEQYF. The CDR3 DNA reads as TGTGCCAGCAGCCACGGATCCTACGAGCAGTACTTC.

The chain has TRBV10-3 and TRBJ1-2; the D gene is possibly TRBD1 (5 bases). V was trimmed by 0 bases and J by 6 bases, leaving 8 bases between them. Germline V gene data show CDR1 as ENHRY and CDR2 as SYGVKD. The CDR3 spans 13 residues. The CDR3 DNA reads TGTGCCATCAGTGAGTCAGGGGCGGATGGCTACACCTTC. Encoded protein: CAISESGADGYTF.

This clonotype was recorded many times. The rearrangement links TRBV5-1 to TRBJ2-7; possibly TRBD1 or TRBD2 for D (5 bases each). This CDR3 comprises 14 residues. Germline V gene sequence: CDR1 SGHRS, CDR2 YFSETQ. The V gene lost 5 bases and the J gene lost 1 base, with 13 bases spanning the gap. The CDR3 is CASSYTGPSYEQYF. As DNA, the CDR3 is TGCGCCAGCAGTTACACGGGACCTTCCTACGAGCAGTACTTC.

The V call is TRBV20-1, the J call TRBJ1-5; 7 nucleotides line up with TRBD1. The germline gives CDR1 DFQATT, CDR2 SNEGSKA (reference sequence). V lost 2 bases and J lost 0; bases outside the gene matches: 4. This CDR3 is 15 amino acids long. The CDR3 here is CSARRGQLSNQPQHF. Here the CDR3 DNA reads TGCAGTGCTAGAAGGGGACAGCTTAGCAATCAGCCCCAGCATTTT.

This clonotype was counted at least ten times. This chain links TRBV10-3 with TRBJ2-7, with D unclear. Trimming took off 6 bases at V and 0 bases at J, with 3 bases between the two ends. CDR1 ENHRY and CDR2 SYGVKD come from the germline V gene. This CDR3 comprises 11 residues. Written as DNA, the CDR3 is TGTGCCATCAGAAGCTCCTACGAGCAGTACTTC. Its protein is CAIRSSYEQYF.

This clonotype was seen more than once but under ten times. V is TRBV6-2 or TRBV6-3 and J is TRBJ2-7; D not resolved. Deletions cut 6 bases from V and 3 bases from J, with 6 bases between. The CDR3 has 11 amino acids. Looked up from germline, CDR1 is MNHEY and CDR2 is SVGEGT. The CDR3 protein is CASRIHYEQYF. DNA of the CDR3: TGTGCCAGCAGGATCCACTACGAGCAGTACTTC.